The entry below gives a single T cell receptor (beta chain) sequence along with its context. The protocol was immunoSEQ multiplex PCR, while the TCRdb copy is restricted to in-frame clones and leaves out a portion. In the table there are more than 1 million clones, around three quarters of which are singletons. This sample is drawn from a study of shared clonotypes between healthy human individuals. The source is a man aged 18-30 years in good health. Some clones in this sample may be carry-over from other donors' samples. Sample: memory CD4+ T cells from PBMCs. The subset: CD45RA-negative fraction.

CDR3 sequence: CASSSVTGQGAGGYTF. DNA for the CDR3: TGTGCCAGCAGTTCGGTTACGGGACAGGGGGCAGGGGGCTACACCTTC. The chain uses TRBV27 and TRBJ1-2; 12 bases agree with TRBD1. Trimming took 4 bases from V and 8 from J; bases not matched to a gene: 11. The CDR3 spans 16 residues. CDR1 and CDR2 (germline): MNHEY, SMNVEV (reference sequence).